These 29 T cell receptor beta chains originate from one sample sequenced in a study of blood T cell repertoires in COVID-19. The table came from immunoSEQ multiplex PCR; TCRdb's copy has only in-frame clones and leaves some out. There are some 150,000 clones in the sample; 85% occur only once, and about 3% lies in the top ten. The sample was peripheral blood. The receptors derive from a woman in her thirties or forties with active or convalescent COVID-19.

The chain has TRBV11-3 and TRBJ2-3, with 12 bases identical to TRBD2. With 5 bases clipped from V and 0 bases from J, the junction kept 12 bases outside the gene matches. This CDR3 has 19 residues. Germline-derived CDR1 and CDR2 are SGHNT and YENEEA. CDR3 DNA: TGTGCCAGCAGCCCCAGCTATACCGGGACTAGCGGGAGCACAGATACGCAGTATTTT. It translates to CASSPSYTGTSGSTDTQYF.

The chain uses TRBV5-8 and TRBJ1-5, with TRBD1 as a possible D gene (6 bases). CDR1 is SGHTS and CDR2 is YDEGEE in the germline V gene. V was pared by 3 bases and J by 0 bases, with 19 bases between. This CDR3 region has 18 residues. The CDR3 nucleotides read TGTGCCAGCAGCTGGGGGGGCCTCTGGGTATATAGCAATCAGCCCCAGCATTTT. Translating it yields CASSWGGLWVYSNQPQHF.

V is TRBV19 and J is TRBJ1-2; maybe TRBD1 (6 bases). The CDR3 sequence is 12 residues long. Trimming left V 4 bases short and J 3 bases short, with 6 bases between. The germline V gene encodes CDR1 LNHDA and CDR2 SQIVND (reference sequence). This chain's CDR3 is CASSNRDYGYTF. The CDR3 bases are TGTGCCAGTAGTAACAGGGACTATGGCTACACCTTC.

This clone has only a few counts. The CDR3 loop reads CASTDAGSYEQYF. The DNA of the CDR3 is TGTGCCAGCACAGACGCCGGGTCCTACGAGCAGTACTTC. The V call is TRBV7-9, the J call TRBJ2-7; D remains unclear. The CDR3 is 13 amino acids. Germline values: CDR1 SEHNR, CDR2 FQNEAQ (reference sequence). V lost 7 bases and J 1 base, leaving 11 bases between the germline ends. Looking up the rest from reference TRBV7-9 and TRBJ2-7 gives the full variable domain: DTGVSQNPRHKITKRGQNVTFRCDPISEHNRLYWYRQTLGQGPEFLTYFQNEAQLEKSRLLSDRFSAERPKGSFSTLEIQRTEQGDSAMYLCASTDAGSYEQYFGPGTRLTVT.

The rearrangement joins TRBV28 to TRBJ1-2; possible D gene TRBD1, 5 bases. This CDR3 is built from 13 residues. The V end was cut by 7 bases, the J end by 8 bases, with 17 bases between. Germline lookup yields CDR1 MDHEN and CDR2 SYDVKM. The CDR3 spells CASKGASLWGYTF. Written as DNA, the CDR3 is TGTGCCAGCAAAGGGGCGTCTCTATGGGGCTACACCTTC.

This clone was detected only once. V gene TRBV27 combines with J gene TRBJ2-7, with no clear D. This CDR3 is built from 13 residues. Trimming took 5 bases from V and 5 from J, leaving 13 bases between them. Germline V gene data show CDR1 as MNHEY and CDR2 as SMNVEV (reference sequence). The CDR3 is CASSPFIQDEQYF. In DNA form, the CDR3 reads TGTGCCAGCAGTCCCTTTATCCAGGACGAGCAGTACTTC.

The chain is built from TRBV6-4 and TRBJ1-2; TRBD1 is a possible D gene (6 bases). Germline loops: CDR1 MRHNA, CDR2 SNTAGT. Trimming cost V 6 bases and J 0 bases, with 11 bases left between them. The CDR3 has 14 residues. The CDR3 nucleotides read TGTGCCAGCAGGAGGACAGAATCTAACTATGGCTACACCTTC. This encodes CASRRTESNYGYTF.

The chain recombines TRBV9 with TRBJ2-1, with 12 positions matching TRBD2. The CDR3 has 16 residues. The trim removed 1 base at V and 10 bases at J, leaving 9 bases unmatched. Germline lookup yields CDR1 SGDLS and CDR2 YYNGEE. CDR3 nucleotide sequence: TGTGCCAGCAGCGTAAAATCGGGACTAGCGGGTAACGAGCAGTTCTTC. It codes for CASSVKSGLAGNEQFF. Complete variable domain (other parts from reference TRBV9 and TRBJ2-1): DSGVTQTPKHLITATGQRVTLRCSPRSGDLSVYWYQQSLDQGLQFLIQYYNGEERAKGNILERFSAQQFPDLHSELNLSSLELGDSALYFCASSVKSGLAGNEQFFGPGTRLTVL.

Ten or more counts support this clone. The V gene is TRBV4-2, the J gene TRBJ2-2; 8 bases line up with TRBD2. V lost 3 bases, J lost 3 bases, and 0 bases stayed unmatched. The CDR3 loop spans 14 amino acids. The germline V gene has CDR1 LGHNA and CDR2 YNFKEQ. Here the CDR3 DNA reads TGTGCCAGCAGCCAGGGACTAGACACCGGGGAGCTGTTTTTT. Amino acids: CASSQGLDTGELFF.

The V gene is TRBV29-1, the J gene TRBJ2-2, with 9 positions matching TRBD1. There are 14 residues in the CDR3. The J segment lost 4 bases and the V segment lost 3 bases, leaving 3 bases of the junction unmatched. Germline CDR1 is SQVTM and CDR2 is ANQGSEA. The CDR3 spells CSVDRQGGTGELFF. The CDR3 DNA reads as TGCAGCGTTGACAGACAGGGGGGCACCGGGGAGCTGTTTTTT.

The chain couples TRBV19 to TRBJ2-1; D might be TRBD1 (5 bases). The germline V gene encodes CDR1 LNHDA and CDR2 SQIVND (reference sequence). V lost 0 bases and J lost 5, with 23 bases in between. The CDR3 totals 19 residues. CDR3 sequence reads: CASSIDIVFQPGYDNEQFF. The DNA for the CDR3 is TGTGCCAGTAGTATAGATATAGTGTTCCAGCCAGGGTACGACAATGAGCAGTTCTTC. The whole variable domain, remainder taken from reference TRBV19 and TRBJ2-1, is DGGITQSPKYLFRKEGQNVTLSCEQNLNHDAMYWYRQDPGQGLRLIYYSQIVNDFQKGDIAEGYSVSREKKESFPLTVTSAQKNPTAFYLCASSIDIVFQPGYDNEQFFGPGTRLTVL.

J is TRBJ2-1 and V is TRBV7-2; no clear D gene. From germline, CDR1 is SGHTA and CDR2 FQGNSA. The CDR3 is 15 residues long. Trimming pared 4 bases from V and 0 bases from J, leaving 10 bases between. As DNA, the CDR3 is TGTGCCAGCAGCTCTACTCATAACTCCTACAATGAGCAGTTCTTC. Its translation is CASSSTHNSYNEQFF.

CDR3 residues: CASSLSKQGLGGYTF. CDR3 coding DNA: TGTGCCAGCAGTTTATCGAAACAGGGGTTGGGCGGCTACACCTTC. The rearrangement uses TRBV27 and TRBJ1-2; 7 nucleotides match TRBD1. In germline, CDR1 is MNHEY, CDR2 SMNVEV (reference sequence). V was clipped by 0 bases and J by 8 bases; unmatched bases: 9. The CDR3 sequence is 15 residues long.

The chain employs TRBV28 and TRBJ1-2, with TRBD1 identical over 8 bases. V shed 8 bases, J shed 6 bases, and the junction held 2 bases outside the gene matches. This CDR3 has 11 amino acids. Germline assignment: CDR1 MDHEN and CDR2 SYDVKM. The CDR3 region has the DNA TGTGCCAGCCGGACAGGGAATGGCTACACCTTC. This translates into CASRTGNGYTF.

V and J are TRBV21-1 and TRBJ1-4; the D call in the table, TRBD1, was not verified against the DNA. TRBV21-1 is reported as a pseudogene. CDR3 length: 13 residues. The chain's CDR3 is CASKGQGSEKLFF. The DNA for the CDR3 is TGTGCCAGCAAAGGACAGGGGAGTGAAAAACTGTTTTTT.

This chain uses TRBV5-1 with TRBJ2-1, with TRBD1 matching 12 bases. The CDR3 consists of 17 residues. The germline V gene has CDR1 SGHRS and CDR2 YFSETQ. The V and J ends lost 4 bases and 6 bases, in that order; junction bases with no gene match: 11. CDR3 amino acids: CASSTKARDRGLNEQFF. CDR3 nucleotide sequence: TGCGCCAGCAGCACAAAGGCCCGGGACAGGGGGCTCAATGAGCAGTTCTTC.

The rearrangement links TRBV11-3 to TRBJ2-1; 8 bases match TRBD2. The germline CDR1 and CDR2 sequences are SGHNT and YENEEA. V lost 0 bases and J lost 3; bases outside the gene matches: 4. The CDR3 contains 16 residues. CDR3 residues: CASSLESSGGYNEQFF. The DNA of the CDR3 is TGTGCCAGCAGCTTAGAATCGAGCGGGGGCTACAATGAGCAGTTCTTC. Full variable domain (missing parts from reference TRBV11-3 and TRBJ2-1): EAGVVQSPRYKIIEKKQPVAFWCNPISGHNTLYWYLQNLGQGPELLIRYENEEAVDDSQLPKDRFSAERLKGVDSTLKIQPAELGDSAVYLCASSLESSGGYNEQFFGPGTRLTVL.

V is TRBV11-2 and J is TRBJ2-7, with D possibly being TRBD2 (5 bases). V was pared by 0 bases and J by 3 bases, with 12 bases between. The germline CDR1 and CDR2 sequences are SGHAT and FQNNGV. This CDR3 contains 15 residues. Here the CDR3 reads CASSLDGESFYEQYF. The CDR3 DNA reads TGTGCCAGCAGCTTAGATGGGGAGTCCTTCTACGAGCAGTACTTC.

The genes are TRBV5-1 and TRBJ1-2, with D uncertain. Germline CDR1 reads SGHRS; CDR2 reads YFSETQ. The CDR3 is made up of 12 amino acids. V lost 4 bases to trimming and J lost 8 bases, with 12 bases between them. The CDR3 here is CASSITGAGYTF. The DNA of the CDR3 is TGCGCCAGCAGCATTACTGGAGCGGGCTACACCTTC.

The J gene is TRBJ1-1, the V gene TRBV6-1, with 10 bases matching TRBD1. Trimming took 0 bases from V and 9 from J; bases not matched to a gene: 13. Germline values: CDR1 MNHNS, CDR2 SASEGT. This CDR3 has 17 amino acids. In DNA form, the CDR3 reads TGTGCCAGCAGTGAAGCGTTCAGATCCGAGACAGGGGGCCAAGCTTTCTTT. Translated, it gives CASSEAFRSETGGQAFF.

The rearrangement links TRBV5-1 to TRBJ1-1; 12 positions match TRBD1. The J segment lost 4 bases and the V segment lost 0 bases, leaving 7 bases of the junction unmatched. The CDR3 covers 17 residues. CDR1 is SGHRS, CDR2 YFSETQ, per germline. CDR3 protein: CASSLVGGQGASTEAFF. DNA for the CDR3: TGCGCCAGCAGCTTGGTGGGGGGACAGGGGGCAAGCACTGAAGCTTTCTTT.

The rearrangement uses TRBV18 and TRBJ2-7; D not resolved. CDR3 length equals 11 residues. Germline V lookup: CDR1 KGHSH, CDR2 LQKENI. The germline V and J ends were trimmed by 5 bases and 4 bases, with 6 bases remaining between them. CDR3 DNA sequence: TGTGCCAGCTCAACTGATTACGAGCAGTACTTC. Protein product: CASSTDYEQYF.

The chain couples TRBV4-3 to TRBJ2-1; D may be TRBD1 (6 bases). The CDR3 totals 17 residues. V dropped 0 bases and J dropped 2 bases, with 14 bases sitting between them. Germline V gene sequence: CDR1 LGHNA, CDR2 YSLEER. The CDR3 DNA reads TGCGCCAGCAGCCAAGATCGGGTAGGGACAACCTACAATGAGCAGTTCTTC. Its translation is CASSQDRVGTTYNEQFF.

The rearrangement links TRBV5-1 to TRBJ2-1; D might be TRBD1 (6 bases). The V and J ends lost 5 bases and 3 bases respectively, with 9 bases between them. Germline V gene lookup returns CDR1 SGHRS and CDR2 YFSETQ. This CDR3 comprises 13 residues. CDR3 DNA: TGCGCCAGCAGGGACAGAAACTACAATGAGCAGTTCTTC. Amino acid sequence: CASRDRNYNEQFF.

The CDR3 DNA reads as TGCGCCAGCAGCGAAACTACAGGGCACACTGAAGCTTTCTTT. This encodes CASSETTGHTEAFF. The chain couples TRBV5-1 to TRBJ1-1; D might be TRBD1 (6 bases). Trimming took 4 bases from V and 3 from J, leaving 13 bases between them. Germline CDR1 SGHRS, CDR2 YFSETQ. The CDR3 runs to 14 residues.

The rearrangement joins TRBV5-1 to TRBJ1-2; the match to TRBD1 covers 9 bases. With 3 bases clipped from V and 4 bases from J, the junction kept 4 bases outside the gene matches. Germline V gene sequence: CDR1 SGHRS, CDR2 YFSETQ. This CDR3 spans 14 amino acids. CDR3 residues: CASSSGQGGYGYTF. In nucleotides, the CDR3 is TGCGCCAGCAGCTCGGGACAGGGCGGCTATGGCTACACCTTC.

The rearrangement uses TRBV14 and TRBJ2-7; D perhaps matches TRBD1 (6 bases). The ends were cut back, 1 base at V and 2 bases at J, with 12 bases in the middle. This CDR3 contains 15 residues. The germline V gene encodes CDR1 SGHDN and CDR2 FVKESK. In nucleotides, the CDR3 is TGTGCCAGCAGCCAAGGTATGACAGGCACCTACGAGCAGTACTTC. The encoded protein is CASSQGMTGTYEQYF. Together with reference TRBV14 and TRBJ2-7, the CDR3 gives the full variable domain: EAGVTQFPSHSVIEKGQTVTLRCDPISGHDNLYWYRRVMGKEIKFLLHFVKESKQDESGMPNNRFLAERTGGTYSTLKVQPAELEDSGVYFCASSQGMTGTYEQYFGPGTRLTVT.

The rearrangement links TRBV28 to TRBJ1-1; 7 bases align to TRBD1. Germline CDR1 is MDHEN and CDR2 is SYDVKM. The CDR3 covers 16 residues. Unmatched junction bases numbered 10, after V lost 3 bases and J lost 3 bases. In DNA, the CDR3 is TGTGCCAGCAGTTTGGAGCGAACAGGGGCGTACACTGAAGCTTTCTTT. Translation: CASSLERTGAYTEAFF.

The genes are TRBV9 and TRBJ1-5; D possibly corresponds to TRBD1 (6 bases). CDR3 length: 14 residues. The V gene's germline CDR1 is SGDLS and CDR2 YYNGEE. V lost 2 bases and J lost 5, with 11 bases in between. DNA of the CDR3: TGTGCCAGCAGCGTTGGGGACACCTATCAGCCCCAGCATTTT. Translation: CASSVGDTYQPQHF.